Here is one T cell receptor (beta chain) with its context. Germline V gene lookup returns CDR1 GTSNPN and CDR2 SVGIG (reference sequence). This CDR3 contains 15 residues. The ends were cut back, 3 bases at V and 5 bases at J, with 19 bases in the middle. These data come from a study of T cells in localized non-small cell lung cancer. TCRdb's table, derived via immunoSEQ multiplex PCR, lists solely in-frame clones and lacks some. The data contain several thousand clones, roughly a quarter of them singletons. Specimen: normal lung tissue next to the tumor, collected before any cancer treatment. The TCR sequence derives from a man between 40 and 75 years old with stage III squamous cell lung carcinoma. The chain is built from TRBV30 and TRBJ2-5; maybe TRBD1 (7 bases). CDR3 residues: CAWSKTPGGRETQYF. DNA for the CDR3: TGTGCCTGGAGCAAAACCCCAGGGGGGAGGGAGACCCAGTACTTC.